Below, 3 T cell receptor beta chains from the same sample are listed, as sequenced in a study of T cell clonality in common variable immunodeficiency. This table comes from immunoSEQ multiplex PCR, and its TCRdb copy is limited to in-frame clones, with some not included. Observed in the sample are over 35,000 clones, none of them singletons. Source material: peripheral blood mononuclear cells. The receptors stem from a person aged 18 to 75 in good health.

This clone occurred many times. The CDR3 reads CSALQGYQETQYF. CDR3 DNA (partial): TGCAGTGCTCTCCAGGGGTACCAAGAGACC. This sequence joins TRBV20-1 and TRBJ2-5; perhaps TRBD1 as D (6 bases). The read ends 3 residues before the CDR3 terminus; that terminus is restored from the germline J gene. In germline, CDR1 is DFQATT, CDR2 SNEGSKA (reference sequence). V dropped 5 bases and J dropped 0 bases, with 10 bases sitting between them. The CDR3 covers 13 residues.

This clone was found many times. The read stops 3 residues short of the end of the CDR3; the missing end is completed from the germline J gene. This rearrangement joins TRBV20-1 to TRBJ1-1, with TRBD1 identical over 8 bases. The CDR3 is 14 amino acids. Per germline, CDR1 DFQATT and CDR2 SNEGSKA (reference sequence). Losses at the gene ends were 3 bases for V and 4 bases for J; bases not matched to a gene: 7. This CDR3 reads CSASGATGGTEAFF. CDR3 bases read: TGCAGTGCTAGTGGGGCCACAGGGGGCACTGAA.

This clone was detected ten times or more. The read halts 3 residues ahead of the CDR3 end, with the missing end drawn from the germline J gene. V gene TRBV7-2 combines with J gene TRBJ1-2; D not certain. CDR1 and CDR2 (germline): SGHTA, FQGNSA. The CDR3 has 15 residues. V gave up 2 bases and J gave up 2 bases, with 12 bases separating them. The CDR3: CASSLSVVENYGYTF. The part of the CDR3 DNA that was read is TGTGCCAGCAGCTTATCGGTGGTAGAGAACTATGGC.